The 15 T cell receptor beta chains below were found in one sample sequenced in a study of T cell responses to AZD1222 COVID-19 vaccine. TCRdb's table, derived via immunoSEQ multiplex PCR, lists solely in-frame clones and lacks some. The sample holds 110,000 to 150,000 clones, over 90% seen once. The sequenced sample was peripheral blood, obtained on day 0 of AZD1222 vaccination. These receptor sequences come from an adult in good health.

This chain joins TRBV20-1 and TRBJ2-4; D unclear. Trimming took off 3 bases at V and 0 bases at J, with 9 bases between the two ends. Germline V gene sequence: CDR1 DFQATT, CDR2 SNEGSKA (reference sequence). The CDR3 has 14 amino acids. CDR3 region: CSASWLTAKNIQYF. As DNA, the CDR3 is TGCAGTGCTAGTTGGCTGACAGCCAAAAACATTCAGTACTTC.

The chain recombines TRBV19 with TRBJ1-2, with 7 positions matching TRBD1. Germline CDR1 is LNHDA and CDR2 is SQIVND (reference sequence). CDR3 length equals 13 residues. V gave up 8 bases and J gave up 5 bases; unmatched junction bases: 8. CDR3 residues: CASARTGDYGYTF. CDR3 nucleotides: TGTGCCAGTGCAAGGACAGGTGATTATGGCTACACCTTC.

The rearrangement joins TRBV29-1 to TRBJ2-7; tentative D call: TRBD2 (5 bases). From germline, CDR1 is SQVTM and CDR2 ANQGSEA. Trimming left V 0 bases short and J 1 base short, with 7 bases between. The CDR3 consists of 13 residues. In nucleotides, the CDR3 is TGCAGCGTTGAAGAGGGAGAATCCTACGAGCAGTACTTC. Its protein product is CSVEEGESYEQYF.

The V gene is TRBV28, the J gene TRBJ2-4; 8 bases fit TRBD1. The CDR3 covers 15 residues. V trimming: 7 bases; J trimming: 1 base; junction bases outside the gene matches: 6. Per the germline V gene, CDR1 is MDHEN and CDR2 is SYDVKM. The CDR3 coding sequence is TGTGCCAGCACCCGACAGGGGATGGCCAAAAACATTCAGTACTTC. This sequence encodes CASTRQGMAKNIQYF. Combining the CDR3 with reference TRBV28 and TRBJ2-4 gives the whole variable domain DVKVTQSSRYLVKRTGEKVFLECVQDMDHENMFWYRQDPGLGLRLIYFSYDVKMKEKGDIPEGYSVSREKKERFSLILESASTNQTSMYLCASTRQGMAKNIQYFGAGTRLSVL.

This clone has a single count. V and J are TRBV10-2 and TRBJ1-2; D call uncertain. Germline V CDR1 and CDR2: WSHSY, SAAADI. Deletions cut 4 bases from V and 0 bases from J, with 9 bases between. This CDR3 contains 14 residues. For the CDR3, the DNA is TGCGCCAGCAGTGGGAGTGCCTCTAACTATGGCTACACCTTC. Its protein is CASSGSASNYGYTF.

The chain couples TRBV6-4 to TRBJ2-7, with 11 nucleotides matching TRBD2. There are 16 residues in the CDR3. Germline lookup yields CDR1 MRHNA and CDR2 SNTAGT. Unmatched junction bases numbered 7, after V lost 6 bases and J lost 0 bases. CDR3 protein: CASRIAGGPSSYEQYF. The CDR3 DNA is TGTGCCAGCAGGATAGCGGGAGGGCCCTCCTCCTACGAGCAGTACTTC.

The chain employs TRBV3-1 (or the pseudogene TRBV3-2) and TRBJ1-2, with D unclear. V was shortened by 0 bases and J by 6 bases, with 8 bases between the two germline ends. Germline V gene lookup returns CDR1 LGHDT and CDR2 YNNKEL (reference sequence). There are 13 residues in the CDR3. CDR3 coding DNA: TGTGCCAGCAGCCAAGAAGATGGGGATGGCTACACCTTC. Its protein product is CASSQEDGDGYTF.

The rearrangement joins TRBV27 to TRBJ2-1; 8 nucleotides align to TRBD1. CDR1 is MNHEY, CDR2 SMNVEV, per germline (reference sequence). With V trimmed by 5 bases and J by 8 bases, 5 bases remained unmatched. The CDR3 totals 13 residues. This chain's CDR3 is CASSRTGRDEQFF. The CDR3 DNA sequence: TGTGCCAGCAGTAGGACAGGGCGAGATGAGCAGTTCTTC.

The J gene is TRBJ1-1, the V gene TRBV5-4, with D perhaps matching TRBD1 (5 bases). V gave up 5 bases and J gave up 1 base, with 12 bases separating them. Germline-derived CDR1 and CDR2 are SGHNT and YYREEE (reference sequence). CDR3 length equals 14 residues. The CDR3 protein is CASSRGQGNTEAFF. In DNA form, the CDR3 reads TGTGCCAGCAGTCGCGGGCAGGGGAACACTGAAGCTTTCTTT. The complete variable domain, with remaining parts taken from reference TRBV5-4 and TRBJ1-1, reads ETGVTQSPTHLIKTRGQQVTLRCSSQSGHNTVSWYQQALGQGPQFIFQYYREEENGRGNFPPRFSGLQFPNYSSELNVNALELDDSALYLCASSRGQGNTEAFFGQGTRLTVV.

The sample holds one count of this clone. This chain joins TRBV5-8 and TRBJ1-5; D is perhaps TRBD1 (6 bases). Germline assignment: CDR1 SGHTS and CDR2 YDEGEE. The V end was cut by 4 bases, the J end by 0 bases, with 11 bases between. The CDR3 contains 15 residues. As DNA, the CDR3 is TGTGCCAGCAGCGTAACAGGGACTAGCAATCAGCCCCAGCATTTT. It translates to CASSVTGTSNQPQHF.

The V and J genes are TRBV7-8 and TRBJ2-3; D not resolved. Trimming shortened V by 8 bases and J by 2 bases, and 5 bases separated the two germline ends. This CDR3 contains 11 residues. CDR1 is SGHVS, CDR2 FQNEAQ, per germline. CDR3 protein: CASATTDTQYF. The CDR3 coding sequence is TGTGCCAGCGCTACCACAGATACGCAGTATTTT.

The V and J genes are TRBV7-9 and TRBJ1-5; tentative D call: TRBD1 (6 bases). CDR1 is SEHNR and CDR2 is FQNEAQ in the germline V gene (reference sequence). V lost 5 bases to trimming and J lost 7 bases, with 15 bases between them. This CDR3 has 14 residues. CDR3 protein: CASSPAGGGQPQHF. Written as DNA, the CDR3 is TGTGCCAGCAGCCCGGCCGGGGGCGGGCAGCCCCAGCATTTT.

The gene calls are TRBV5-1 and TRBJ1-6; D not resolved. Germline values: CDR1 SGHRS, CDR2 YFSETQ. The CDR3 totals 16 residues. V was trimmed by 4 bases and J by 5 bases, leaving 16 bases between them. For the CDR3, the DNA is TGCGCCAGCAGCCTTCTTACCTTCGGGAATAATTCACCCCTCCACTTT. Protein: CASSLLTFGNNSPLHF.

The J gene is TRBJ2-7, the V gene TRBV2; no definite D call. Germline V gene lookup returns CDR1 SNHLY and CDR2 FYNNEI. CDR3 length: 12 amino acids. V was trimmed by 8 bases and J by 2 bases, leaving 10 bases between them. CDR3 in amino acids: CASGGVTYEQYF. CDR3 DNA: TGTGCCAGCGGCGGCGTTACCTACGAGCAGTACTTC.

The chain has TRBV30 and TRBJ1-1; no clear D gene. Looked up from germline, CDR1 is GTSNPN and CDR2 is SVGIG (reference sequence). V lost 0 bases and J 0 bases, leaving 5 bases between the germline ends. CDR3 size: 13 residues. CDR3 coding DNA: TGTGCCTGGAGTGTCGGGATGAACACTGAAGCTTTCTTT. This encodes CAWSVGMNTEAFF.